The T cell receptor beta chain under discussion was sequenced for a study of blood T cell repertoires in COVID-19. Study-wide context: COVID-19 samples collected from the United States, Italy and Spain covered acute and convalescent phases. Sample material is recorded as cDNA or gDNA derived from T cells, B-cell-depleted T cells, or PBMCs.

Original data processing: Reference gene primer amplification in the assay estimated nucleated cell counts. Sequencing was performed with immunoSEQ multiplex PCR; in TCRdb, only in-frame clones are kept and a portion is missing. V and J calls and clone size are as listed in that table; D and trimming were resolved from the DNA. The sample yields approximately 260,000 clones, roughly 85% seen once. Germline CDR1 reads MNHEY; CDR2 reads SVGAGI. The CDR3 length is 12 residues. Trimming took off 4 bases at V and 8 bases at J, with 11 bases between the two ends. The receptor was isolated from a woman aged 70-85 years with acute or convalescent COVID-19. Sequencing was carried out using peripheral blood. V and J are TRBV6-5 and TRBJ1-2; D ambiguous. The CDR3 here is CASSSGLLGYTF. As DNA, the CDR3 is TGTGCCAGCAGTTCTGGGCTGCTCGGCTACACCTTC.